This T cell receptor (beta chain) comes out of a study of OX40 agonist ivuxolimab in advanced cancers. Method: immunoSEQ multiplex PCR; TCRdb's copy keeps in-frame clones and lacks some. The table records 54,000 or so clones, 80% of them present only once. Trimming at V came to 3 bases and at J to 0 bases, leaving 5 bases not matched to a gene. Looked up from germline, CDR1 is SGHDN and CDR2 is FVKESK. This CDR3 has 15 amino acids. The receptor was isolated from an adult with an advanced solid tumor such as melanoma, head and neck, liver or kidney cancer. This rearrangement joins TRBV14 to TRBJ2-7; 7 bases fit TRBD1. The source material was CD4+ or CD8+ T cells sorted from blood, sampled in a trial of the OX40 agonist ivuxolimab. The CDR3 region is CASSHGTALSYEQYF. The CDR3, as DNA: TGTGCCAGCAGCCATGGGACAGCCCTCTCCTACGAGCAGTACTTC.